This TCR beta chain was sequenced for a study of T cells in localized non-small cell lung cancer. Study-wide points: Uninvolved adjacent lung showed higher T cell clonality than tumor. Increased T cell density in blood showed an association with longer overall survival.

Method: immunoSEQ multiplex PCR; TCRdb's copy keeps in-frame clones and lacks some. This sample yields about 77,000 clones, of which 85% to 90% are seen a single time; roughly 20% belongs to the top ten. V was cut by 8 bases and J by 5 bases, with 21 bases left in between. Germline-derived CDR1 and CDR2 are MGHDK and SYGVNS. CDR3 length: 15 amino acids. A note on this clone: Its specificity is unknown.

The sequences come from peripheral blood, collected before any cancer treatment. The receptor was isolated from a woman aged 35-70 years with stage I squamous cell lung carcinoma. The chain joins TRBV25-1 to TRBJ1-1; D may be TRBD1 (5 bases). In DNA, the CDR3 is TGTGCCAGCGAAGGGGCCGGATCAGGGAGGACTGAAGCTTTCTTT. Its translation: CASEGAGSGRTEAFF.